This T cell receptor beta chain derives from a study of blood T cell repertoires in COVID-19. The junction had 8 bases not matched to a gene; V was cut back by 4 bases and J by 5 bases. This CDR3 region has 15 residues. CDR1 is SGHDN and CDR2 is FVKESK in the germline V gene. Generated by immunoSEQ multiplex PCR, the TCRdb table keeps only in-frame clones and is missing some. The profile shows some 94,000 clones, approximately 87% of them singletons. This TCR was sampled from a human donor in a cohort sampled during active COVID-19. Sequencing used peripheral blood. The chain couples TRBV14 to TRBJ2-1, with TRBD2 identical over 7 bases. The CDR3 nucleotides are TGTGCCAGCAGCCCTTACGGGACTAATAACAATGAGCAGTTCTTC. Amino acids: CASSPYGTNNNEQFF.